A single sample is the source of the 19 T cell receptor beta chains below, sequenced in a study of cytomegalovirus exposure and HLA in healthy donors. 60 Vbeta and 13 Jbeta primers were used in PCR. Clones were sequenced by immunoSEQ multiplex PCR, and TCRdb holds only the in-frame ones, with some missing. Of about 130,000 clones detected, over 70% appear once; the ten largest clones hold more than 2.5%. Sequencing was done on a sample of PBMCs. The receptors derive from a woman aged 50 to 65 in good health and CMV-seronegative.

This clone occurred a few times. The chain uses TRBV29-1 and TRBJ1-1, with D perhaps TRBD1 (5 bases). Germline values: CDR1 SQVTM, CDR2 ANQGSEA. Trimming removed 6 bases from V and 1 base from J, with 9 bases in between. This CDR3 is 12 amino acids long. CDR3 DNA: TGCAGCGTCGCCAGGGAGAACACTGAAGCTTTCTTT. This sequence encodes CSVARENTEAFF.

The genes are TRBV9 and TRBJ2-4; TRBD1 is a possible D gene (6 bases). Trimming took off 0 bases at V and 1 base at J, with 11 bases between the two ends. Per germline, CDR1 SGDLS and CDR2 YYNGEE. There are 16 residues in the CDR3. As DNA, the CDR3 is TGTGCCAGCAGCGTAGGTGCAGGACAGGCCAAAAACATTCAGTACTTC. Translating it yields CASSVGAGQAKNIQYF.

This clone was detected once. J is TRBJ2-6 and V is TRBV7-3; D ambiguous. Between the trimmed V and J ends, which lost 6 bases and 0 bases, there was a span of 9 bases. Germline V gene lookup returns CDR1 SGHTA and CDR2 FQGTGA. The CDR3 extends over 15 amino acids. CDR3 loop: CASSEVLSGANVLTF. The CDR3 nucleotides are TGTGCCAGCAGTGAGGTCCTCTCTGGGGCCAACGTCCTGACTTTC.

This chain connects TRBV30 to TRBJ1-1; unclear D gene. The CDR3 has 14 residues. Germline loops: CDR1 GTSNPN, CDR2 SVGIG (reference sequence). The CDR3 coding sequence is TGTGCTCGGCCCCCCGGGAGGGTGAACACTGAAGCTTTCTTT. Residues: CARPPGRVNTEAFF.

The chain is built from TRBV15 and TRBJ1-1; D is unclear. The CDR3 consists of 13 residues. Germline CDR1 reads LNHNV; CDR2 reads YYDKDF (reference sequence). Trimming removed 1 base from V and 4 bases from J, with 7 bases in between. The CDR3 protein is CATSRVLATEAFF. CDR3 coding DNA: TGTGCCACCAGCAGAGTGCTGGCCACTGAAGCTTTCTTT.

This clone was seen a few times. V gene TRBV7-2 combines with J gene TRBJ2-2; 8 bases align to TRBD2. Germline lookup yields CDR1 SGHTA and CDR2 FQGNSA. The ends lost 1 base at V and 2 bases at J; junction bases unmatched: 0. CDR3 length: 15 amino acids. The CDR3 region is CASSLVAGNTGELFF. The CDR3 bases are TGTGCCAGCAGCTTAGTAGCGGGAAACACCGGGGAGCTGTTTTTT.

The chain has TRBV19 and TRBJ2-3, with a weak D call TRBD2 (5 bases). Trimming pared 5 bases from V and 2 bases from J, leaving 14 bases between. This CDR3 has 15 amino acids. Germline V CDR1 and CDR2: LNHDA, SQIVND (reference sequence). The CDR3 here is CASSSRGYDTDTQYF. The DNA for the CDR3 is TGTGCCAGTAGTTCCCGGGGTTACGACACAGATACGCAGTATTTT.

The CDR3 protein is CASSLRPIPRGVLAGDQETQYF. CDR3 coding DNA: TGTGCCAGCAGTTTAAGGCCCATTCCCAGGGGAGTCCTGGCGGGGGACCAAGAGACCCAGTACTTC. The rearrangement links TRBV27 to TRBJ2-5, with a possible D match to TRBD2 (7 bases). Trimming removed 2 bases from V and 0 bases from J, with 31 bases in between. The germline V gene has CDR1 MNHEY and CDR2 SMNVEV (reference sequence). This CDR3 spans 22 amino acids.

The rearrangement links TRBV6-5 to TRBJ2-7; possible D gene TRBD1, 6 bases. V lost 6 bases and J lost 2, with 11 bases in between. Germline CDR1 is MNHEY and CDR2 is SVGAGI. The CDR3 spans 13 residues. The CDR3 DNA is TGTGCCAGCAGCCAGGGGAACCCCTACGAGCAGTACTTC. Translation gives CASSQGNPYEQYF.

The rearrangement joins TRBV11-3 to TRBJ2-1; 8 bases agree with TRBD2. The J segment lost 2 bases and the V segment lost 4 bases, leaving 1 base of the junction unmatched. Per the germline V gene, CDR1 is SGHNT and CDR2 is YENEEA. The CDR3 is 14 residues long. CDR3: CASSYSGAYNEQFF. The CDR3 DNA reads TGTGCCAGCAGCTATAGCGGGGCCTACAATGAGCAGTTCTTC.

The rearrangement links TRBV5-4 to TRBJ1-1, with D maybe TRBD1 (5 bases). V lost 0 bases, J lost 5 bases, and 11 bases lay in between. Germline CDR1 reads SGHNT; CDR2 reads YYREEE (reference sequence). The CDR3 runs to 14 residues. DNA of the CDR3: TGTGCCAGCAGCTTGGCCGGGGGAACGACTGAAGCTTTCTTT. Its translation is CASSLAGGTTEAFF.

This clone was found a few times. The DNA of the CDR3 is TGTGCCAGCAGCGGGACTAGCGGGAGCTACGAGCAGTACTTC. Protein product: CASSGTSGSYEQYF. J is TRBJ2-7 and V is TRBV5-6, with 14 bases lining up with TRBD2. Germline trimming cut 4 bases from V and 3 bases from J; bases unmatched to any gene: 0. The V gene's germline CDR1 is SGHDT and CDR2 YYEEEE. This CDR3 is built from 14 residues.

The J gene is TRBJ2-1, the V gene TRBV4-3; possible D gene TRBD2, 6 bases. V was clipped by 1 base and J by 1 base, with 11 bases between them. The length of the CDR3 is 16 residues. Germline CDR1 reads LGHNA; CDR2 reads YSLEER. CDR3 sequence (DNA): TGCGCCAGCAGCCAAGGTGGAGGGAATTCCTACAATGAGCAGTTCTTC. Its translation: CASSQGGGNSYNEQFF.

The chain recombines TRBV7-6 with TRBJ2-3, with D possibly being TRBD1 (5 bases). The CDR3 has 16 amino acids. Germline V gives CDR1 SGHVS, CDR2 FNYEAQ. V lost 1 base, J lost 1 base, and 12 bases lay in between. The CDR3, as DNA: TGTGCCAGCAGCTTAGAGGTGGGGCTGGGCACAGATACGCAGTATTTT. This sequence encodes CASSLEVGLGTDTQYF.

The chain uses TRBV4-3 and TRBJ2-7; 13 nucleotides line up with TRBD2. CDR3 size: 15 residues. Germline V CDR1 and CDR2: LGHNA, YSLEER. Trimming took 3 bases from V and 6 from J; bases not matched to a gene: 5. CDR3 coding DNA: TGCGCCAGCAGCCAGCGGACTAGCGGGAGCTCCGAGCAGTACTTC. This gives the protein CASSQRTSGSSEQYF.

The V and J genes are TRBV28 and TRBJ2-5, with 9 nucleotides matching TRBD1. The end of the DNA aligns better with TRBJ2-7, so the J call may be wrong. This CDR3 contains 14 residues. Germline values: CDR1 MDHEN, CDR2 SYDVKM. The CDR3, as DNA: TGTGCCAGCAGCCCTGACAGGGGGTTCTACGAGCAGTACTTC. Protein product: CASSPDRGFYEQYF.

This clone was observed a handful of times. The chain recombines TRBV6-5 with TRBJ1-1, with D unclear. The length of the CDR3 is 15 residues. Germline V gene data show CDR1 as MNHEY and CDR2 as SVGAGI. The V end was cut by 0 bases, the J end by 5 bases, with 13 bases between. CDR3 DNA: TGTGCCAGCAGTTACTCGCAGTTTCCCGGGACTGAAGCTTTCTTT. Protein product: CASSYSQFPGTEAFF.

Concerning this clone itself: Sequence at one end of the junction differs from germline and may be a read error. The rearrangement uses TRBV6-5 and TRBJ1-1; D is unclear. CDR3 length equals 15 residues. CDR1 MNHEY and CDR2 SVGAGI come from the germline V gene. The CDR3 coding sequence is TGTGCCAGCAGTCACTCCTCGGTCCGAGGTACTGAAGCTTTCTTT. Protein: CASSHSSVRGTEAFF.

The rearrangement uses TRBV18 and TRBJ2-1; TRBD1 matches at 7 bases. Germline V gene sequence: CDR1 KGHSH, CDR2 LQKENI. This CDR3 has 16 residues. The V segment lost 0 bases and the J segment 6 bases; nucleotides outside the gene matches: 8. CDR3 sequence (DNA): TGTGCCAGCTCACCACCGATGTGGGACAGTAGCAATGAGCAGTTCTTC. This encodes CASSPPMWDSSNEQFF. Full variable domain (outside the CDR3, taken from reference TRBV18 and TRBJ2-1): NAGVMQNPRHLVRRRGQEARLRCSPMKGHSHVYWYRQLPEEGLKFMVYLQKENIIDESGMPKERFSAEFPKEGPSILRIQQVVRGDSAAYFCASSPPMWDSSNEQFFGPGTRLTVL.